This T cell receptor beta chain was profiled in a study of technical replicates of blood from several donors. Here immunoSEQ multiplex PCR was the method, and the copy in TCRdb shows in-frame clones only, minus some. In the table there are some 82,000 clones, about 93% of which are singletons. Germline CDR1 GTSNPN, CDR2 SVGIG (reference sequence). V lost 0 bases to trimming and J lost 6 bases; unmatched junction nucleotides: 8. The CDR3 runs 15 residues. This clone was picked up one time. This receptor was obtained from a human donor in good health. The chain has TRBV30 and TRBJ2-1, with TRBD2 identical over 7 bases. The sample consisted of T cells isolated from PBMCs. The CDR3 reads CAWSVWGGSVNEQFF. CDR3 nucleotide sequence: TGTGCCTGGAGTGTATGGGGCGGGAGTGTCAATGAGCAGTTCTTC.